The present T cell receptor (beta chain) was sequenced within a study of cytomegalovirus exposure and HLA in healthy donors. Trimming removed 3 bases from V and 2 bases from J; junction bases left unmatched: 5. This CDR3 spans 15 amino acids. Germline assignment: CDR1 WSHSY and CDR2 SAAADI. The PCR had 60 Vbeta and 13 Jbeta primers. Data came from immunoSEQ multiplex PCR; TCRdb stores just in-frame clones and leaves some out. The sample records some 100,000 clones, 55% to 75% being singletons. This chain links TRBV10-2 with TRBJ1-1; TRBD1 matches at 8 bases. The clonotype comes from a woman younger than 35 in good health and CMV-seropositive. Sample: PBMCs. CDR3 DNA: TGCGCCAGCAGTGAAGGCAGGGGGCTTAACACTGAAGCTTTCTTT. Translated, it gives CASSEGRGLNTEAFF.